Listed below are T cell receptor beta chains from one sample, sequenced in a study of OX40 agonist ivuxolimab in advanced cancers. Clones were sequenced by immunoSEQ multiplex PCR, and TCRdb holds only the in-frame ones, with some missing. Among 70,000 to 100,000 clones listed, 80% to 90% were seen once. This material consisted of CD4+ or CD8+ T cells sorted from blood, taken in a trial of the OX40 agonist ivuxolimab. Receptors were obtained from an adult with an advanced solid tumor such as melanoma, head and neck, liver or kidney cancer. Each CDR3 is given with its conserved first and last residue. D genes are given only for firm matches. A clone size is listed for some rows: how often the clone was seen (once, few, many), or a class if it is expanded.

j_gene,v_gene,abundance,d_gene,CDR3nt,CDR3aa
TRBJ2-2,TRBV7-3,NA,NA,TGTGCCAGCAGCCCGGACCGGTCCACCGGGGAGCTGTTTTTT,CASSPDRSTGELFF
TRBJ1-3,TRBV7-2,NA,NA,TGTGCCAGCAGCTTAGATTCTGCTTGGGGCACCATATATTTT,CASSLDSAWGTIYF
TRBJ2-4,TRBV5-4,NA,NA,TGTGCCAGCAGCTTGGATGTCGGTTGGTCCAAAAACATTCAGTACTTC,CASSLDVGWSKNIQYF
TRBJ2-1,TRBV7-3,few,TRBD1,TGTGCCAGCAGCTTATCTCTAGGGGGCGTTGGTGAGCAGTTCTTC,CASSLSLGGVGEQFF
TRBJ1-1,TRBV19,NA,TRBD1,TGTGCCAGTAGTTCGGAGGGGGCAGGGAACACTGAAGCTTTCTTT,CASSSEGAGNTEAFF
TRBJ2-1,TRBV6-5,NA,NA,TGTGCCACAAGATTAGTCAATGAGCAGTTCTTC,CATRLVNEQFF
TRBJ1-1,TRBV19,NA,NA,TGTGCCAGCAGGCCCGGGCTGGGAAGACTATACTTAGGCAGCACTGAAGCTTTCTTT,CASRPGLGRLYLGSTEAFF
TRBJ2-7,TRBV5-1,NA,NA,TGCGCCAGCGGTTCCGCCTACGAGCAGTACTTC,CASGSAYEQYF
TRBJ2-1,TRBV9,NA,NA,TGTGCCAGCAGCGAAGGGCGCGATGAGCAGTTCTTC,CASSEGRDEQFF
TRBJ2-5,TRBV29-1,NA,TRBD2,TGCAGCGTTGTTGGTAGCGGGAGATGGGAGACCCAGTACTTC,CSVVGSGRWETQYF
TRBJ2-7,TRBV4-1,NA,TRBD2,TGCGCCAGCAGCCAACTCGGACTAGCAACCTTTCCCCCCTACGAGCAGTACTTC,CASSQLGLATFPPYEQYF
TRBJ2-1,TRBV18,once,TRBD1,TGTGCCAGCTCACCACGAGACAGGGCTTACAATGAGCAGTTCTTC,CASSPRDRAYNEQFF
TRBJ1-4,TRBV27,NA,NA,TGTGCCAGCAGTTTATCGGGAGGGTCGCAGGAAAAACTGTTTTTT,CASSLSGGSQEKLFF
TRBJ2-3,TRBV4-2,NA,NA,TGTGCCAGCAGCCAGGGGCTAGCCCTAGAGACAGATACGCAGTATTTT,CASSQGLALETDTQYF
TRBJ2-7,TRBV10-3,few,NA,TGTGCCACCGGGACCTACGAGCAGTACTTC,CATGTYEQYF
TRBJ1-1,TRBV7-9,NA,TRBD1,TGTGCCAGCAGCCCCGGGACAGGCTCCTACCAGAACACTGAAGCTTTCTTT,CASSPGTGSYQNTEAFF
TRBJ2-7,TRBV5-1,NA,NA,TGCGCCAGCAGCTTGGAACAGTCGGGGGCCTACGAGCAGTACTTC,CASSLEQSGAYEQYF
TRBJ2-7,TRBV7-6,NA,NA,TGTGCCAGCAGCCCCGCTGGGACGGCACCCTACGAGCAGTACTTC,CASSPAGTAPYEQYF
TRBJ2-4,TRBV19,once,NA,TGTGCCAGTAGCCCCTTTCCGGGAGCGCCAAACATTCAGTACTTC,CASSPFPGAPNIQYF
TRBJ2-3,TRBV28,NA,TRBD2,TGTGCCAGCAGTCTCGGACTAGCGACAGATACGCAGTATTTT,CASSLGLATDTQYF
TRBJ1-6,TRBV2,NA,TRBD1,TGTGCCAGCAAGGGGGGGACAGGGGTGTCAAGAGCCCTCCACTTT,CASKGGTGVSRALHF
TRBJ2-7,TRBV14,NA,NA,TGTGCCAGCAGCCAAGATGGCGCAGGTCCCTACGAGCAGTACTTC,CASSQDGAGPYEQYF
TRBJ2-2,TRBV10-3,NA,TRBD2,TGTGCCATCAGTGACACTAGCGGGAAGGGGACCGGGGAGCTGTTTTTT,CAISDTSGKGTGELFF
TRBJ2-7,TRBV6-1,NA,NA,TGTGCCAGCAGTGAGAGTCAGGGGGGTTCTGGTAGATACGAGCAGTACTTC,CASSESQGGSGRYEQYF
TRBJ2-3,TRBV29-1,NA,TRBD2,TGCAGCCTCGGGGTGGGGGGGGATACGCAGTATTTT,CSLGVGGDTQYF
TRBJ1-2,TRBV27,NA,TRBD1,TGTGCCAGCAGTTTCTACACGGTACCGGGACAGGGGGCTAACTATGGCTACACCTTC,CASSFYTVPGQGANYGYTF
TRBJ1-3,TRBV10-3,NA,NA,TGTGCCATCACGGCAGAGAGCTCTGGAAACACCATATATTTT,CAITAESSGNTIYF
TRBJ2-1,TRBV7-8,NA,TRBD2,TGTGCCAGCAGCAAAACAAGACTAGCGGGTAACAATGAGCAGTTCTTC,CASSKTRLAGNNEQFF
TRBJ1-5,TRBV5-1,NA,NA,TGCGCCAGCAGCTTGTCAGGAACCGGACAGCCCCAGCATTTT,CASSLSGTGQPQHF
TRBJ2-2,TRBV28,once,TRBD2,TGTGCCAGCAGTTCGCCGAGGACTAGCGGGAGCGGGACCGGGGAGCTGTTTTTT,CASSSPRTSGSGTGELFF
TRBJ2-7,TRBV7-9,NA,NA,TGTGCCAGCAGCTTGGGAATTCAATATGCCGAGCAGTACTTC,CASSLGIQYAEQYF
TRBJ2-1,TRBV5-1,NA,NA,TGCGCCAGCAGTTCCCCGGGACCCGAGCAGTTCTTC,CASSSPGPEQFF
TRBJ2-2,TRBV28,once,NA,TGTGCCAGCAGTTTAGCGGGATTGGCCGGGGAGCTGTTTTTT,CASSLAGLAGELFF
TRBJ2-1,TRBV27,NA,TRBD2,TGTGCCAGCGGACTAGCGGGTAATGAGCAGTTCTTC,CASGLAGNEQFF
TRBJ2-7,TRBV5-6,NA,TRBD1,TGTGCCAGCAGCTTCCAGGGGGCAAAGCAGTACTTC,CASSFQGAKQYF
TRBJ2-7,TRBV6-1,few,TRBD1,TGTGCCAGCAGTGAAGCGTCGGGGACAGGGGGTTACGAGCAGTACTTC,CASSEASGTGGYEQYF
TRBJ1-1,TRBV5-6,NA,NA,TGTGCCAGCAGCTTGGTAAGCCGAGTAGTTGCTTTCTTT,CASSLVSRVVAFF
TRBJ2-2,TRBV6-1,NA,NA,TGTGCCAGCATCCAGGGTAGTACCGGGGAGCTGTTTTTT,CASIQGSTGELFF
TRBJ2-7,TRBV5-1,NA,NA,TGCGCCAGCAGCTTGGACAGGGCAACCTACGAGCAGTACTTC,CASSLDRATYEQYF
TRBJ2-7,TRBV28,few,NA,TGTGCCACGGGAAGACACTACGAGCAGTACTTC,CATGRHYEQYF
TRBJ2-7,TRBV28,NA,TRBD2,TGTGCCAGCAGTTTTCCTACCGGGACTAGAAAAGAGCAGTACTTC,CASSFPTGTRKEQYF
TRBJ2-1,TRBV5-1,NA,NA,TGCGCCAGCAGCTTGGTGACGTTATACAATGAGCAGTTCTTC,CASSLVTLYNEQFF
TRBJ2-7,TRBV5-1,NA,TRBD1,TGCGCCAGCAGCTTTGGACAGGCCTACGAGCAGTACTTC,CASSFGQAYEQYF
TRBJ2-7,TRBV5-1,NA,NA,TGCGCCAGCAGCCCGGGCCCCAGTCCCTACGAGCAGTACTTC,CASSPGPSPYEQYF
TRBJ1-5,TRBV25-1,few,NA,TGTGCCAGCAGTGAAGGGCCATGGAATCAGCCCCAGCATTTT,CASSEGPWNQPQHF
TRBJ2-3,TRBV9,few,TRBD1,TGTGCCAGCAGCCGGGACCGGTACAGGGGCCGTTCTAGCACAGATACGCAGTATTTT,CASSRDRYRGRSSTDTQYF
TRBJ2-1,TRBV10-3,NA,NA,TGTGCCATCAGTGAGTCGGACAGTTTCCTAGGTGAGCAGTTCTTC,CAISESDSFLGEQFF
TRBJ1-2,TRBV4-1,NA,NA,TGCGCCAGCAGCCACGGCAGGGACTATGGCTACACCTTC,CASSHGRDYGYTF
TRBJ2-6,TRBV10-3,NA,NA,TGTGCCATCAGTGAGTCTGGCATTCCCTCTGGGGCCAACGTCCTGACTTTC,CAISESGIPSGANVLTF
TRBJ2-3,TRBV6-5,once,NA,TGTGCCAGCAGTTTCAGGGCTAGCCCCCGCACAGATACGCAGTATTTT,CASSFRASPRTDTQYF
TRBJ2-5,TRBV5-1,NA,TRBD1,TGCGCCAGCAGCTCGACAGGGCTACAAGAGACCCAGTACTTC,CASSSTGLQETQYF
TRBJ1-1,TRBV6-5,NA,NA,TGTGCCAGCAGTTTTATCAGGGGTGGGAACACTGAAGCTTTCTTT,CASSFIRGGNTEAFF
TRBJ1-1,TRBV30,once,NA,TGTGCCTGGATGAAGGGTCCGGACACTGAAGCTTTCTTT,CAWMKGPDTEAFF
TRBJ1-6,TRBV5-1,once,NA,TGCGCCAGCAGCTTGGAAGGCTCCTATAATTCACCCCTCCACTTT,CASSLEGSYNSPLHF